The rows below give T cell receptor beta chains drawn from one sample of a study of T cell repertoires in cytomegalovirus infection. Their target antigens are unknown. Each CDR3 protein is one row after TCRdb ran MiXCR on the reads. The table lists about 46,000 distinct CDR3 sequences, 20% to 25% of them singletons. The sequencing input was PBMCs, sequenced either directly or after in vitro stimulation (not recorded which). Source of these receptors: a human donor in good health (CMV status not recorded). Some clones in this sample may be carry-over from other donors' samples. CDR3s include the opening cysteine and the closing phenylalanine or tryptophan. Each record gives: J gene, V gene, clone size, D gene, CDR3 protein, CDR3 DNA. A D gene is named only where the DNA matches it firmly. Clone size is stated in some rows and not others, as once, few, many or a class when expanded.

TRBJ2-5 TRBV5-1 . . CASSQGQLKETQYF TGCGCCAGCAGCCAAGGACAGCTAAAAGAGACCCAGTACTTC
TRBJ1-6 TRBV10-3 many . CATRQIYNSPLHF TGTGCCACCCGGCAAATCTATAATTCACCCCTCCACTTT
TRBJ2-1 TRBV20-1 once TRBD2 CSANGLGNEQFF TGCAGTGCCAACGGACTAGGCAATGAGCAGTTCTTC
TRBJ2-5 TRBV12-3/TRBV12-4 few . CASTSLDLETQYF TGTGCCAGCACCTCTTTGGATCTGGAGACCCAGTACTTC
TRBJ2-3 TRBV9 . TRBD2 CASSIGLAGGADTQYF TGTGCCAGCAGCATCGGACTAGCGGGAGGAGCAGATACGCAGTATTTT
TRBJ1-6 TRBV9 few . CASSVGGFGNSPLHF TGTGCCAGCAGCGTAGGTGGTTTTGGAAATTCACCCCTCCACTTT
TRBJ2-3 TRBV20-1 . . CSAPPVSDTQYF TGCAGTGCTCCACCCGTGTCGGATACGCAGTATTTT
TRBJ1-5 TRBV7-2 few TRBD1 CASSLQGAQPQHF TGTGCCAGCAGCTTGCAGGGGGCTCAGCCCCAGCATTTT
TRBJ2-2 TRBV24-1 many TRBD2 CATSDLRSGGAGELFF TGTGCCACCAGTGATTTGAGGAGCGGGGGCGCCGGGGAGCTGTTTTTT
TRBJ2-5 TRBV4-2 . TRBD2 CASSQDSGLAGGETQYF TGTGCCAGCAGCCAAGATTCGGGACTAGCGGGGGGGGAGACCCAGTACTTC